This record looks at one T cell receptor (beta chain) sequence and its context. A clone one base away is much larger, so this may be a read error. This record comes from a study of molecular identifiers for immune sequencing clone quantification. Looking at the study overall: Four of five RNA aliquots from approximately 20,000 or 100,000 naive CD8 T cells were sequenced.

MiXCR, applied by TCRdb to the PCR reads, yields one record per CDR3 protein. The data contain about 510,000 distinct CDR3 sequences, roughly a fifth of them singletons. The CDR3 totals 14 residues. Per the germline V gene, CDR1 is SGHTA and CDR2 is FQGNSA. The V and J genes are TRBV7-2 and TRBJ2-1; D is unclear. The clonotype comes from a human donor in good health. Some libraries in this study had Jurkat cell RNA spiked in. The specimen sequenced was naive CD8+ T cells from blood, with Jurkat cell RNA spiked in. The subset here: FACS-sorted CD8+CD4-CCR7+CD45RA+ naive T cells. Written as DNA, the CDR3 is TGTGCCAGCAGCTTAGGAGTCTCCTACAGTGAGCAGTTCTTC. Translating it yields CASSLGVSYSEQFF.